Included here is one TCR beta chain sequence, with context. The germline gives CDR1 LGHDT, CDR2 YNNKEL (reference sequence). The CDR3 length is 13 residues. Trimming pared 0 bases from V and 14 bases from J, leaving 15 bases between. During active infection, Seattle patients enrolled and were then monitored through disease. As handled by the study authors: Amplification of reference gene primers provided the estimated nucleated cell counts. Sequencing used immunoSEQ multiplex PCR; TCRdb keeps in-frame clones, though not all of them. V, J and clone size reflect that table, while D and trimming were determined from the DNA. This sample has 200,000 to 250,000 clones, with 82% found just once. The entry originates in a study of blood T cell repertoires in COVID-19. Study as a whole: From T cells, B-cell-depleted T cells, or PBMCs came the material, which was cDNA or gDNA.

The TCR was taken from a woman in her 70s with COVID-19, enrolled during active disease. The chain carries TRBV3-1 (or the pseudogene TRBV3-2) and TRBJ2-3; tentative D call: TRBD2 (5 bases). Specimen: peripheral blood. CDR3 protein: CASSQENIVARYF. The CDR3 coding sequence is TGTGCCAGCAGCCAAGAGAATATAGTAGCGAGGTATTTT.